Each of the 10 T cell receptor beta chains below was sequenced from the same sample in a study of sequential checkpoint blockade in melanoma. TCRdb keeps only in-frame clones here, not all; method: immunoSEQ multiplex PCR. The repertoire holds around 18,000 clones, with 74% as singletons. Treatment of the sample: randomized to nivolumab then ipilimumab (arm A) or the reverse (arm B). Sequenced here: CD8+ T cells sorted from blood (inferred from file names), sampled from a patient given nivolumab and ipilimumab in sequence. These receptors all come from a human donor with melanoma.

The chain recombines TRBV2 with TRBJ2-1; TRBD2 matches 7 bases. J lost 0 bases, V lost 4 bases, and 0 bases had no gene match. Germline CDR1 reads SNHLY; CDR2 reads FYNNEI. This CDR3 has 14 residues. The CDR3 loop reads CASSGGSSYNEQFF. The CDR3, as DNA: TGTGCCAGCAGTGGCGGGAGCTCCTACAATGAGCAGTTCTTC.

The chain recombines TRBV30 with TRBJ2-7; tentative D call: TRBD1 (5 bases). The CDR3 length is 13 residues. Trimming shortened V by 1 base and J by 2 bases, and 9 bases separated the two germline ends. Germline CDR1 is GTSNPN and CDR2 is SVGIG (reference sequence). CDR3 coding DNA: TGTGCCTGGAGTGGCAGGACAACCTACGAGCAGTACTTC. Its translation: CAWSGRTTYEQYF.

This clone was seen a few times. V and J are TRBV6-4 and TRBJ2-2; 8 bases map to TRBD1. Germline V CDR1 and CDR2: MRHNA, SNTAGT. Germline trimming cut 6 bases from V and 5 bases from J; bases unmatched to any gene: 2. The CDR3 length is 13 residues. The chain's CDR3 is CASSGTGTGELFF. The CDR3 DNA follows: TGTGCCAGCAGCGGGACAGGTACCGGGGAGCTGTTTTTT.

This clone has more than one count but fewer than ten. In the same sample, other DNA sequences code for this CDR3. This rearrangement joins TRBV6-4 to TRBJ2-3, with 10 bases identical to TRBD2. With V trimmed by 0 bases and J by 3 bases, 6 bases remained unmatched. Germline CDR1 and CDR2: MRHNA and SNTAGT. This CDR3 comprises 17 residues. The CDR3 nucleotides are TGTGCCAGCAGTGACTCCCCGGGTAGCGGGGGGACAGATACGCAGTATTTT. This encodes CASSDSPGSGGTDTQYF.

This clone was found a few times. The chain uses TRBV6-6 and TRBJ2-6, with 7 bases fitting TRBD1. The V gene's germline CDR1 is MNHNY and CDR2 SVGAGI (reference sequence). V trimming: 6 bases; J trimming: 4 bases; junction bases outside the gene matches: 6. The CDR3 runs to 15 residues. The CDR3 DNA sequence: TGTGCCAGCAGCTATACAGGGGACGGGGCCAACGTCCTGACTTTC. Translated, it gives CASSYTGDGANVLTF.

A few counts support this clone. V is TRBV6-5 and J is TRBJ2-2, with 7 bases fitting TRBD1. The CDR3 contains 15 residues. The germline gives CDR1 MNHEY, CDR2 SVGAGI. Germline trimming cut 6 bases from V and 2 bases from J; bases unmatched to any gene: 6. The CDR3 coding sequence is TGTGCCAGCAGCCCCGGGACAGCCAACACCGGGGAGCTGTTTTTT. This sequence encodes CASSPGTANTGELFF.

The rearrangement links TRBV13 to TRBJ1-2; D might be TRBD1 (6 bases). Between the trimmed V and J ends, which lost 0 bases and 4 bases, there was a span of 15 bases. The CDR3 loop spans 16 amino acids. Germline lookup yields CDR1 PRHDT and CDR2 FYEKMQ (reference sequence). The CDR3 nucleotides read TGTGCCAGCAGCTTAGGAGCCCAGGGGCGCGGCTATGGCTACACCTTC. Its protein product is CASSLGAQGRGYGYTF.

The chain carries TRBV6-5 and TRBJ2-7; a weak D match, TRBD1 (7 bases). Germline V gene lookup returns CDR1 MNHEY and CDR2 SVGAGI. The CDR3 spans 14 residues. Trimming removed 2 bases from V and 4 bases from J, with 12 bases in between. CDR3 coding DNA: TGTGCCAGCAGTTACGAGGCAGGGGGGTACGAGCAGTACTTC. Translation gives CASSYEAGGYEQYF.

This chain connects TRBV27 to TRBJ1-1, with TRBD1 as a possible D gene (6 bases). The CDR3 sequence is 13 residues long. The germline V gene has CDR1 MNHEY and CDR2 SMNVEV (reference sequence). V was cut by 6 bases and J by 2 bases, with 10 bases left in between. In DNA form, the CDR3 reads TGTGCCAGCAGATGGGGGCTCAACACTGAAGCTTTCTTT. Translated, it gives CASRWGLNTEAFF.

The chain carries TRBV30 and TRBJ2-2; 9 nucleotides align to TRBD1. The ends lost 2 bases at V and 7 bases at J; junction bases unmatched: 5. Germline values: CDR1 GTSNPN, CDR2 SVGIG (reference sequence). The CDR3 totals 14 residues. The CDR3, as DNA: TGTGCCTGGAGTACAGGGGGCGCGGGCGGGGAGCTGTTTTTT. This sequence encodes CAWSTGGAGGELFF. Full variable domain (missing parts from reference TRBV30 and TRBJ2-2): SQTIHQWPATLVQPVGSPLSLECTVEGTSNPNLYWYRQAAGRGLQLLFYSVGIGQISSEVPQNLSASRPQDRQFILSSKKLLLSDSGFYLCAWSTGGAGGELFFGEGSRLTVL.